Here is one T cell receptor beta chain with its context. Its antigen is still unknown. One base away there is no much larger clone; base qualities are not given. To demonstrate the VDJtools post-analysis software, the study profiled TCR beta repertoires from the peripheral blood of some 13 young patients with multiple sclerosis. Multiple sclerosis patients were children and adolescents aged roughly 6 to 17 years. The data originate from a study of post-analysis software for immune sequencing data (dated by TCRdb to between 2015 and 2017). Turning to the overall study: The recorded disease courses included relapsing-remitting, secondary progressive and progressive-relapsing multiple sclerosis, and some patients had no subtype annotation. The patient repertoires were set against about 12 previously published healthy control repertoires from donors whose ages ranged from roughly 6 to 27 years. A subset of samples was prepared in parallel using single-end sample barcoding, then pooled and co-amplified after Illumina adapter ligation. The study at large found these results: The control group was slightly older than the multiple sclerosis patient group. Compared with controls, multiple sclerosis patients had significantly lower normalized Chao1 diversity, a finding suggesting substantial peripheral T-cell clonal expansion. When samples were clustered directly using the F measure, samples prepared in the same batch co-clustered strongly, which prompted a batch-effect correction. Significantly higher frequencies in patients than in controls were found for a handful of TRBV segments, including TRBV5-6, TRBV5-1 and TRBV20-1.

The library was built by means of PCR. Sequencing was performed on an Illumina HiSeq 2500. To reduce PCR and sequencing biases, unique molecular identifiers were incorporated into the TCR beta cDNA libraries. Roughly 0.5 million cDNA molecules were obtained per 1 to 10 million input T cells, so each molecule approximated one T cell. The patient libraries were prepared and sequenced with the same protocol used for the earlier healthy control dataset. Samples belonging to the same batch were prepared together, multiplexed and sequenced on a shared HiSeq lane. The original methods were these. MIGEC handled the raw barcoded reads, throwing out single-read molecular identifier groups before consensus assembly and CDR3 extraction. VDJtools was used for post-analysis of the clonotype tables, with diversity normalized by down-sampling every dataset to the smallest sample size. Repertoire overlap clustering matched CDR3 amino acid but not nucleotide sequences to correct batch-related cross-sample contamination. TCRdb's own reprocessing of the public reads used fastp at Q25 and MiXCR and kept productive beta chains. Every distinct CDR3 protein forms one entry, paired with its most common genes and DNA. These V and J calls originate from TCRdb's pipeline instead of the authors' own analysis. The sample includes about 620,000 distinct CDR3 sequences, with 40% to 50% observed a single time. The ten top clones hold more than 1.5% of the sample.

The CDR3 measures 13 amino acids from cysteine to phenylalanine. The retained sequence is limited to the CDR3, 39 bases, with the frame set at the first base. CDR1 SQVTM and CDR2 ANQGSEA were looked up in the germline V gene. The trim is 4 bases for V and 6 bases for J, with a gap of 13 bases between the germline ends. The chain is assembled from TRBV29-1 and TRBJ2-1; the D gene is perhaps TRBD1, from 6 matching bases. The sample taken for sequencing was blood. This TCR was recovered from a girl aged 10 to 17 with multiple sclerosis. CDR3 protein: CSVAVDRRNEQFF. The DNA sequence reads TGCAGCGTTGCAGTCGACAGGCGCAATGAGCAGTTCTTC.